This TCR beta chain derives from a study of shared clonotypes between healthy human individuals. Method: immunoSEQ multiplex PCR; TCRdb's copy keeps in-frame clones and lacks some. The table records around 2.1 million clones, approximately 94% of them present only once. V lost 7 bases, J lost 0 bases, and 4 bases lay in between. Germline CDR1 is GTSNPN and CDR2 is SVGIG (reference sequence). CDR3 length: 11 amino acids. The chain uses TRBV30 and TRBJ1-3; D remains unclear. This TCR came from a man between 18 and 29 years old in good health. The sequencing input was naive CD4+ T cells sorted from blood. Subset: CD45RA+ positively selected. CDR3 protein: CALNSGNTIYF. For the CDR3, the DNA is TGTGCCTTAAACTCTGGAAACACCATATATTTT.